These 9 T cell receptor beta chains originate from one sample sequenced in a study of blood T cell repertoires in COVID-19. Produced via immunoSEQ multiplex PCR; TCRdb's table is partial and in-frame only. The repertoire has 200,000 to 250,000 clones, around 88% of them found once; the top ten carry roughly 1.4%. The sample comprised peripheral blood. The receptors were gathered from an older man with acute or convalescent COVID-19.

V and J are TRBV9 and TRBJ1-1, with D unresolved. V was shortened by 0 bases and J by 4 bases, with 7 bases between the two germline ends. Germline CDR1 and CDR2: SGDLS and YYNGEE. The CDR3 runs 13 residues. The CDR3 DNA reads as TGTGCCAGCAGCGTAGGAGGGTCCACTGAAGCTTTCTTT. It codes for CASSVGGSTEAFF.

CDR3 protein: CASSQSKNYGYTF. CDR3 nucleotide sequence: TGTGCCAGCAGCCAGAGCAAGAACTATGGCTACACCTTC. The chain links TRBV3-1 (or the pseudogene TRBV3-2) to TRBJ1-2; no reliable D call. The CDR3 covers 13 residues. With 3 bases removed from V and 2 bases from J, the gap between germline ends came to 7 bases. Germline V CDR1 and CDR2: LGHDT, YNNKEL (reference sequence).

CDR3: CASSPGGGRGNEQFF. The CDR3 DNA reads TGTGCCAGCAGTCCCGGGGGGGGAAGGGGCAATGAGCAGTTCTTC. The chain carries TRBV5-4 and TRBJ2-1; TRBD2 aligns across 8 bases. Germline CDR1 reads SGHNT; CDR2 reads YYREEE (reference sequence). Trimming at V came to 5 bases and at J to 6 bases, leaving 10 bases not matched to a gene. This CDR3 spans 15 amino acids.

The V and J genes are TRBV5-4 and TRBJ1-2; 12 bases line up with TRBD1. With 4 bases clipped from V and 4 bases from J, the junction kept 5 bases outside the gene matches. From germline, CDR1 is SGHNT and CDR2 YYREEE (reference sequence). This CDR3 region has 15 residues. CDR3 in DNA: TGTGCCAGCAGCGGGGACAGGGGGCCGGTCTATGGCTACACCTTC. It translates to CASSGDRGPVYGYTF. The full variable domain, completed using reference TRBV5-4 and TRBJ1-2, is ETGVTQSPTHLIKTRGQQVTLRCSSQSGHNTVSWYQQALGQGPQFIFQYYREEENGRGNFPPRFSGLQFPNYSSELNVNALELDDSALYLCASSGDRGPVYGYTFGSGTRLTVV.

This sequence joins TRBV12-3 or TRBV12-4 and TRBJ2-3; D gene uncertain. This CDR3 is 13 amino acids long. Trimming took 2 bases from V and 5 from J, leaving 8 bases between them. CDR3 loop: CASSLQYLDTQYF. The CDR3 nucleotides are TGTGCCAGCAGTTTACAATACTTAGATACGCAGTATTTT.

The chain combines TRBV5-4 with TRBJ2-7; maybe TRBD2 (6 bases). The CDR3 extends over 15 amino acids. From germline, CDR1 is SGHNT and CDR2 YYREEE (reference sequence). V lost 4 bases and J 4 bases, leaving 18 bases between the germline ends. The CDR3 protein is CASSTKRATHYEQYF. Here the CDR3 DNA reads TGTGCCAGCAGCACGAAGCGGGCGACTCATTACGAGCAGTACTTC.

This CDR3 is CASSLIETDTQYF. CDR3 coding DNA: TGTGCCAGCAGCTTGATAGAAACAGATACGCAGTATTTT. This sequence joins TRBV5-4 and TRBJ2-3; no reliable D call. The V and J ends lost 1 base and 3 bases respectively, with 6 bases between them. This CDR3 has 13 residues. The V gene's germline CDR1 is SGHNT and CDR2 YYREEE (reference sequence).

The chain has TRBV5-5 and TRBJ2-5; TRBD1 agrees at 7 bases. The trim removed 0 bases at V and 7 bases at J, leaving 9 bases unmatched. The CDR3 is 15 residues long. Germline lookup yields CDR1 SGHKS and CDR2 YYEKEE (reference sequence). CDR3 sequence reads: CASSLGTGVPVTQYF. The CDR3 bases are TGTGCCAGCAGCTTGGGGACAGGCGTCCCTGTGACCCAGTACTTC.

This rearrangement joins TRBV29-1 to TRBJ2-7, with D possibly TRBD2 on 5 matching bases. This CDR3 has 12 amino acids. The germline V and J ends were trimmed by 4 bases and 3 bases, with 10 bases remaining between them. Germline CDR1 and CDR2: SQVTM and ANQGSEA. The CDR3 DNA reads as TGCAGCGTTGTAGACGGGGTCTACGAGCAGTACTTC. It translates to CSVVDGVYEQYF.